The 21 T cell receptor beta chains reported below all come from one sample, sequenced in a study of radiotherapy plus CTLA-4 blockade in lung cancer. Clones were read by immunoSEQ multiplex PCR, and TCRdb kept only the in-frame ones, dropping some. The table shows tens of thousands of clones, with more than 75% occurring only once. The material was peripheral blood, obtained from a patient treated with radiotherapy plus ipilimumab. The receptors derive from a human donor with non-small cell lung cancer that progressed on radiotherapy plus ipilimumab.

The CDR3 DNA is TGTGCCTGGGGCTCAGGGTCTGGGGCCAACGTCCTGACTTTC. Translating gives CAWGSGSGANVLTF. V usage is TRBV30 and J usage is TRBJ2-6, with D possibly being TRBD1 (5 bases). CDR3 length: 14 residues. Germline CDR1 reads GTSNPN; CDR2 reads SVGIG (reference sequence). V was clipped by 5 bases and J by 1 base, with 9 bases between them.

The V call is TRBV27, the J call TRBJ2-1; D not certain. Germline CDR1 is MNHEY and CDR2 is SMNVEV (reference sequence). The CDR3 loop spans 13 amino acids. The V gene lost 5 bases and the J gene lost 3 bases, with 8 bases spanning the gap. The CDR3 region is CASSIRHYNEQFF. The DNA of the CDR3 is TGTGCCAGCAGTATTAGACACTACAATGAGCAGTTCTTC.

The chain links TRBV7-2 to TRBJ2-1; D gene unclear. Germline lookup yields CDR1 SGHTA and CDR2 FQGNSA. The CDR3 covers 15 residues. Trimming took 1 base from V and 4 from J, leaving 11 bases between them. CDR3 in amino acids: CASSLVGVGYNEQFF. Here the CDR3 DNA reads TGTGCCAGCAGCTTAGTAGGAGTCGGGTACAATGAGCAGTTCTTC.

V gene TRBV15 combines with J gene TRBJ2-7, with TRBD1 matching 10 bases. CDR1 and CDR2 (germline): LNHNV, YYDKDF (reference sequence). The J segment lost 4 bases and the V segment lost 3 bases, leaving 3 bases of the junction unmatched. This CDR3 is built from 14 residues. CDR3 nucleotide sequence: TGTGCCACCAGCAGTGGGACAGGGGTGTACGAGCAGTACTTC. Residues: CATSSGTGVYEQYF.

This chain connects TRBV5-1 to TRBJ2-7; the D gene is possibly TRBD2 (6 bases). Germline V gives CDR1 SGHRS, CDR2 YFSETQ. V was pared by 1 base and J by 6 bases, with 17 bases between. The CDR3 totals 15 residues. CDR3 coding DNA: TGCGCCAGCAGCTTGTCGGGACTTTCCCGTGGCGAGCAGTACTTC. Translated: CASSLSGLSRGEQYF.

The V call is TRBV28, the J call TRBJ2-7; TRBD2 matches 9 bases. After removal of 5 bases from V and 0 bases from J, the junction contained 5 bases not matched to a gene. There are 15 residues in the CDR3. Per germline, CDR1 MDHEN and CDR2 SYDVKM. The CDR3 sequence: CASSIAGVTSYEQYF. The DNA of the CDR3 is TGTGCCAGCAGTATAGCGGGGGTGACCTCCTACGAGCAGTACTTC.

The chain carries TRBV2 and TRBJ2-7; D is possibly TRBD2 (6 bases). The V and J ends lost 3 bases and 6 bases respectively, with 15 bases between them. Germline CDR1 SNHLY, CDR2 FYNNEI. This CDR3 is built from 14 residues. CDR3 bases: TGTGCCAGCAGTGAGGGAGGACCTTTATCCGAGCAGTACTTC. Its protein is CASSEGGPLSEQYF.

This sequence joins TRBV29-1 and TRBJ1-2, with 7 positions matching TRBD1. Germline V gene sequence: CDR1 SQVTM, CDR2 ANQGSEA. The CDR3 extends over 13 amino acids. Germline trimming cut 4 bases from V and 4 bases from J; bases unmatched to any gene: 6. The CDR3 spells CSVGGGGGYGYTF. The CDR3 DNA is TGCAGCGTTGGAGGGGGCGGCGGCTATGGCTACACCTTC.

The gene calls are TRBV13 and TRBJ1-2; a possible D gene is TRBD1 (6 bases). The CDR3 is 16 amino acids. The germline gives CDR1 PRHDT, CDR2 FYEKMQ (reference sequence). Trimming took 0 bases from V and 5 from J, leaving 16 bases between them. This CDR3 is CASSLGRRGFGYGYTF. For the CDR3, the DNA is TGTGCCAGCAGCTTAGGCCGCAGGGGATTTGGATATGGCTACACCTTC. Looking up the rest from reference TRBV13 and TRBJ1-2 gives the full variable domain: AAGVIQSPRHLIKEKRETATLKCYPIPRHDTVYWYQQGPGQDPQFLISFYEKMQSDKGSIPDRFSAQQFSDYHSELNMSSLELGDSALYFCASSLGRRGFGYGYTFGSGTRLTVV.

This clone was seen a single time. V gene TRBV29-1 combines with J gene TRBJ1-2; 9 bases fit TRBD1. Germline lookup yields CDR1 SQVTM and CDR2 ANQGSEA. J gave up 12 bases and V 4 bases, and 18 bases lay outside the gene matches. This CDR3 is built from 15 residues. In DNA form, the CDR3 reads TGCAGCGTTGTCGGGGAACCGGGACAGGGCAGAATCCACACCTTC. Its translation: CSVVGEPGQGRIHTF.

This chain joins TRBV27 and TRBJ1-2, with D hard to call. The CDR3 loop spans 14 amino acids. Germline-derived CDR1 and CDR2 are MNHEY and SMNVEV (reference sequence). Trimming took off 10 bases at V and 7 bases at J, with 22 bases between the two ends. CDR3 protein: CATRNQRTPGGYTF. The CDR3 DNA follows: TGTGCCACCAGGAATCAGAGGACCCCCGGTGGCTACACCTTC.

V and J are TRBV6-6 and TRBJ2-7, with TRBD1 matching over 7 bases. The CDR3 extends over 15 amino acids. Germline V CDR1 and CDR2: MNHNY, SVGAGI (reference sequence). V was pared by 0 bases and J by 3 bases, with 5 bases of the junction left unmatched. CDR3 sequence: CASSYSWDSFYEQYF. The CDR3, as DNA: TGTGCCAGCAGTTACTCCTGGGACAGTTTCTACGAGCAGTACTTC.

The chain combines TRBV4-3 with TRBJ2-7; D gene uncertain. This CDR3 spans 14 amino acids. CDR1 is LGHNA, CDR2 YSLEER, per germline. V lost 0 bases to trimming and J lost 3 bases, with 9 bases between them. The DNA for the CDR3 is TGCGCCAGCAGCCAAGATCGTCAGGTCTACGAGCAGTACTTC. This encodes CASSQDRQVYEQYF.

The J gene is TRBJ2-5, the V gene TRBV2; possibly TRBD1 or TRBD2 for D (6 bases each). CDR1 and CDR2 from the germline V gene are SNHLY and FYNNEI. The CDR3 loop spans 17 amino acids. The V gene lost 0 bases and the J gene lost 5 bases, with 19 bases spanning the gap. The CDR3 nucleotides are TGTGCCAGCAGTGAAGCGCTGGTTTACAGGGAGGCGGAGACCCAGTACTTC. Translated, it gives CASSEALVYREAETQYF.

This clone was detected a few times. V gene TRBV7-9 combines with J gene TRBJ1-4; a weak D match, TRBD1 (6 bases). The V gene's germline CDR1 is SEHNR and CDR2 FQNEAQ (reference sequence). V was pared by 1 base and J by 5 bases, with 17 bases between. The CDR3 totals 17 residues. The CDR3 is CASSLGRTVVVNEKLFF. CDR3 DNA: TGTGCCAGCAGCTTAGGTCGGACAGTCGTTGTGAATGAAAAACTGTTTTTT.

The CDR3 region has the DNA TGTGCCAGCAGTTACTCAGGACAGGGGAGGTATGGCTACACCTTC. It specifies CASSYSGQGRYGYTF. This chain joins TRBV6-5 and TRBJ1-2, with 9 nucleotides matching TRBD1. The CDR3 has 15 residues. Per the germline V gene, CDR1 is MNHEY and CDR2 is SVGAGI. V gave up 0 bases and J gave up 5 bases; unmatched junction bases: 4.

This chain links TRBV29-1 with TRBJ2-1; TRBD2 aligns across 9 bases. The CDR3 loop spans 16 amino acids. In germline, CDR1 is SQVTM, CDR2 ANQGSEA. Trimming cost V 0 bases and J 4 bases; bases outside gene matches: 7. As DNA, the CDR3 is TGCAGCGTTGAAGATATGTTGACTAGCGGATACAATGAGCAGTTCTTC. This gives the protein CSVEDMLTSGYNEQFF.

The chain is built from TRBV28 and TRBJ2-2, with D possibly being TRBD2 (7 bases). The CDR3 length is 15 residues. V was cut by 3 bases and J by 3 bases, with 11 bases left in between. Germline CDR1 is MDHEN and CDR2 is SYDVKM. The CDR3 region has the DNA TGTGCCAGCAGTTTGGGGGGGCGAGACACCGGGGAGCTGTTTTTT. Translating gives CASSLGGRDTGELFF.

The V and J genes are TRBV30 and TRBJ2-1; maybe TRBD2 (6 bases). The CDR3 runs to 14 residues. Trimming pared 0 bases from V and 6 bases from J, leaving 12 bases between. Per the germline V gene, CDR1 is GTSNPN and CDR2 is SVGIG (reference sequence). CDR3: CAWSVYGSANEQFF. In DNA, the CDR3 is TGTGCCTGGAGTGTATACGGGAGCGCCAATGAGCAGTTCTTC.

For the CDR3, the DNA is TGTGCCAGTAGTATGTCGGGGGGGCAGGCGTCGGAGGGCTACACCTTC. Translation: CASSMSGGQASEGYTF. The chain uses TRBV19 and TRBJ1-2, with D perhaps matching TRBD1 (6 bases). The V gene lost 3 bases and the J gene lost 8 bases, with 22 bases spanning the gap. The CDR3 length is 16 residues. In germline, CDR1 is LNHDA, CDR2 SQIVND (reference sequence).

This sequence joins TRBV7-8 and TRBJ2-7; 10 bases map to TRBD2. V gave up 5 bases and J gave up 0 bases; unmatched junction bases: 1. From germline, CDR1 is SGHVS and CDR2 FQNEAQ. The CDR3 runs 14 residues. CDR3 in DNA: TGTGCCAGCAGCGCTAGCGGGAGCTCCTACGAGCAGTACTTC. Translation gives CASSASGSSYEQYF.